The rows below give T cell receptor beta chains drawn from one sample of a study of T cell responses to AZD1222 COVID-19 vaccine. The data were produced by immunoSEQ multiplex PCR, yet TCRdb's version contains in-frame clones alone and is incomplete. This sample has about 100,000 clones; about 90% occur once, and the top ten carry 15% to 20%. This specimen consisted of peripheral blood, obtained on day 0 of AZD1222 vaccination. All receptors derive from an adult in good health. Both conserved end residues are part of each CDR3. D genes are given only for firm matches. Size is omitted from some rows. Given values are once, few, many or a class for expanded clones.

V: TRBV7-3
size: -
J: TRBJ2-3
D: -
DNA: TGTGCCAGCAGCCAGCAGGGCTCAGATACGCAGTATTTT
CDR3: CASSQQGSDTQYF

V: TRBV3-1/TRBV3-2
size: -
J: TRBJ1-1
D: -
DNA: TGTGCCAGCAGCCAGGGGTTTGGAGGGGCTGAAGCTTTCTTT
CDR3: CASSQGFGGAEAFF

V: TRBV7-9
size: -
J: TRBJ1-1
D: -
DNA: TGTGCCAGCAGTAACATCGGGAGGACTGAAGCTTTCTTT
CDR3: CASSNIGRTEAFF

V: TRBV9
size: once
J: TRBJ2-7
D: TRBD2
DNA: TGTGCCAGCAGCGTAGGGCGGGAGGGCTCCTACGAGCAGTACTTC
CDR3: CASSVGREGSYEQYF

V: TRBV28
size: once
J: TRBJ2-5
D: TRBD2
DNA: TGTGCCAGCAGTCCCCCCGGGGGACTAGCGCAGACCCAGTACTTC
CDR3: CASSPPGGLAQTQYF

V: TRBV18
size: -
J: TRBJ1-5
D: -
DNA: TGTGCCAGCTCACCAGGGATCAATCAGCCCCAGCATTTT
CDR3: CASSPGINQPQHF

V: TRBV5-4
size: -
J: TRBJ2-3
D: -
DNA: TGTGCCAGCAGCTTGACCGCGACTAGGAGGGCAGATACGCAGTATTTT
CDR3: CASSLTATRRADTQYF

V: TRBV12-3/TRBV12-4
size: -
J: TRBJ1-5
D: -
DNA: TGTGCCAGCAGTTTAGCGGAGGATCAGCCCCAGCATTTT
CDR3: CASSLAEDQPQHF

V: TRBV7-3
size: -
J: TRBJ2-3
D: -
DNA: TGTGCCAGCAGCGGCCTGGGTTTGGGCCCGGGCACCGCGGATACGCAGTATTTT
CDR3: CASSGLGLGPGTADTQYF

V: TRBV6-5
size: once
J: TRBJ1-3
D: -
DNA: TGTGCCAGCAGCCTCGACGGACGCTCTGGAAACACCATATATTTT
CDR3: CASSLDGRSGNTIYF

V: TRBV3-1/TRBV3-2
size: -
J: TRBJ2-5
D: TRBD2
DNA: TGTGCCAGCAGCCAGGCGACTAGCGGGAGGGGAGAGACCCAGTACTTC
CDR3: CASSQATSGRGETQYF

V: TRBV10-3
size: -
J: TRBJ1-5
D: -
DNA: TGTGCCATCAGTGAGTCCCGGGACCACGGGCACCAGCCCCAGCATTTT
CDR3: CAISESRDHGHQPQHF

V: TRBV10-3
size: -
J: TRBJ1-1
D: -
DNA: TGTGCCATCAGTGAGACAGGAGGGGACACTGAAGCTTTCTTT
CDR3: CAISETGGDTEAFF

V: TRBV11-2
size: -
J: TRBJ2-3
D: TRBD2
DNA: TGTGCCAGCAGCGGAGGACTAGCGGGAGCGCCAGATACGCAGTATTTT
CDR3: CASSGGLAGAPDTQYF

V: TRBV6-2/TRBV6-3
size: -
J: TRBJ1-5
D: -
DNA: TGTGCCAGCGGCCGAGGGGCTGGGGATCAGCCCCAGCATTTT
CDR3: CASGRGAGDQPQHF

V: TRBV30
size: -
J: TRBJ2-1
D: TRBD2
DNA: TGTGCCTGGACTAGCGGGGGGTACAATGAGCAGTTCTTC
CDR3: CAWTSGGYNEQFF

V: TRBV7-9
size: -
J: TRBJ2-1
D: TRBD1
DNA: TGTGCCAGCACCAACCCGGGACAGGGGCGAAATGAGCAGTTCTTC
CDR3: CASTNPGQGRNEQFF

V: TRBV7-9
size: -
J: TRBJ1-6
D: -
DNA: TGTGCCAGCAGCTTATCCGGGGGTTGGAATTCACCCCTCCACTTT
CDR3: CASSLSGGWNSPLHF

V: TRBV4-2
size: few
J: TRBJ2-3
D: TRBD2
DNA: TGTGCCAGCAGCCAAGTCTTTTCGGGACTAGCGGGAGGCACAGATACGCAGTATTTT
CDR3: CASSQVFSGLAGGTDTQYF

V: TRBV11-2
size: -
J: TRBJ2-1
D: -
DNA: TGTGCCAGCAGCCCTATTGGGGGCAGCTACAATGAGCAGTTCTTC
CDR3: CASSPIGGSYNEQFF

V: TRBV6-5
size: -
J: TRBJ1-2
D: -
DNA: TGTGCCAGCATTACCCCTCCGGCCGCCTATGGCTACACCTTC
CDR3: CASITPPAAYGYTF

V: TRBV6-1
size: few
J: TRBJ2-1
D: -
DNA: TGTGCCAGCAGTGAAGTGGGGTTTAGGTTCAGTGAGCAGTTCTTC
CDR3: CASSEVGFRFSEQFF

V: TRBV10-1
size: -
J: TRBJ1-1
D: -
DNA: TGCGCCAGCAGTGAGTCCAGAGGTCTTCGCGGATTGAACACTGAAGCTTTCTTT
CDR3: CASSESRGLRGLNTEAFF

V: TRBV5-6
size: -
J: TRBJ1-2
D: -
DNA: TGTGCCAGCAGAAGGGCGGTAGCGACCAAATATGGCTACACCTTC
CDR3: CASRRAVATKYGYTF

V: TRBV19
size: -
J: TRBJ1-1
D: -
DNA: TGTGCCAGTAGTATAACAGTGGTCAGGAACACTGAAGCTTTCTTT
CDR3: CASSITVVRNTEAFF

V: TRBV5-5
size: -
J: TRBJ1-1
D: -
DNA: TGTGCCAGCAGCCCCCTTACGGGCCCGACTAAAGCTTTCTTT
CDR3: CASSPLTGPTKAFF

V: TRBV11-2
size: -
J: TRBJ2-7
D: TRBD1
DNA: TGTGCCAGCAGCGAGCCGGGACAGGGCAGCTCCTACGAGCAGTACTTC
CDR3: CASSEPGQGSSYEQYF

V: TRBV5-1
size: -
J: TRBJ2-4
D: TRBD2
DNA: TGCGCCAGCAGCTTGGACTCCGGGGGGTGGAACATTCAGTACTTC
CDR3: CASSLDSGGWNIQYF

V: TRBV4-1
size: -
J: TRBJ1-5
D: -
DNA: TGCGCCAGCAGCCAAGTAAGCAATCAGCCCCAGCATTTT
CDR3: CASSQVSNQPQHF

V: TRBV11-3
size: once
J: TRBJ1-1
D: -
DNA: TGTGCCAGCAGCTTCAGGGGCAGGAACACTGAAGCTTTCTTT
CDR3: CASSFRGRNTEAFF

V: TRBV5-1
size: -
J: TRBJ2-7
D: TRBD1
DNA: TGCGCCAGCAGCCATACCACAGGGGGTATCGACGAGCAGTACTTC
CDR3: CASSHTTGGIDEQYF

V: TRBV28
size: few
J: TRBJ1-1
D: TRBD1
DNA: TGTGCCAGCAGTTTATCCCGCTGGGGACAGGCCGCAACTGAAGCTTTCTTT
CDR3: CASSLSRWGQAATEAFF

V: TRBV29-1
size: -
J: TRBJ2-7
D: -
DNA: TGCAGCGTTGAAGGCCGGAGCACCTACGAGCAGTACTTC
CDR3: CSVEGRSTYEQYF

V: TRBV6-6
size: once
J: TRBJ1-2
D: -
DNA: TGTGCATCGGACGGCGGATCAAACTATGGCTACACCTTC
CDR3: CASDGGSNYGYTF

V: TRBV12-3/TRBV12-4
size: few
J: TRBJ2-1
D: TRBD2
DNA: TGTGCCAGCAGCGGCACTAGCGCAATAGAGCAGTTCTTC
CDR3: CASSGTSAIEQFF

V: TRBV10-3
size: -
J: TRBJ2-1
D: -
DNA: TGTGCCATCAGTGAGGCCGGGCGGGAAGAGCAGTTCTTC
CDR3: CAISEAGREEQFF

V: TRBV2
size: -
J: TRBJ1-6
D: TRBD1
DNA: TGTGCCAGCAGTGCGGGACAGATCTATAATTCACCCCTCCACTTT
CDR3: CASSAGQIYNSPLHF